The entry below gives a single T cell receptor beta chain sequence along with its context. What it binds is not known. Germline V lookup: CDR1 MNHEY, CDR2 SMNVEV (reference sequence). The CDR3 is 18 residues long. V shed 0 bases, J shed 6 bases, and the junction held 10 bases outside the gene matches. This sample stems from a study of cytomegalovirus exposure and HLA in healthy donors. Study results and limitations: Donors belonging to an Asian-associated ancestry cluster reportedly showed fewer N-insertions in productive TCRs than the roughly 670-donor mean, according to what a later analysis found. As a later analysis showed, a missense DCLRE1C variant was linked to trimming of TCR beta V- and J-genes.

Researchers ran the PCR with 60 Vbeta and 13 Jbeta primers. Repertoires were generated with immunoSEQ multiplex PCR, while TCRdb's copy carries only in-frame clones and drops some. The data hold around 190,000 clones, with around 78% observed a single time. The clonotype was recovered from a young man in good health and CMV-seronegative. The chain joins TRBV27 to TRBJ2-2, with 10 positions matching TRBD2. Sequenced: PBMCs. The CDR3 DNA is TGTGCCAGCAGTTTATCCCCAGGACTAGCGGCCCCGGCCGGGGAGCTGTTTTTT. Translating it yields CASSLSPGLAAPAGELFF.